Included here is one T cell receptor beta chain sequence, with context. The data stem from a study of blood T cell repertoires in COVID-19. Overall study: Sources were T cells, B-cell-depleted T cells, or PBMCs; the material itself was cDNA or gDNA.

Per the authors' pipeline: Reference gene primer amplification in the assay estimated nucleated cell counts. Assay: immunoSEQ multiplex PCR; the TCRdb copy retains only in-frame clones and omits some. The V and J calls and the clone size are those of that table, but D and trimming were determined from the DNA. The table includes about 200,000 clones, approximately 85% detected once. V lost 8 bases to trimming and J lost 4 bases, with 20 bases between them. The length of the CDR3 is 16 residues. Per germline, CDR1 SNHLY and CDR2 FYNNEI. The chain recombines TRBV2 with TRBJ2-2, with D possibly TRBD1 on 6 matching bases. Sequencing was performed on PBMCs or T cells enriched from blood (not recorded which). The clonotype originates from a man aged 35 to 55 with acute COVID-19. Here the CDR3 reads CASGPPGVQGTGELFF. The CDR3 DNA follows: TGTGCCAGCGGACCCCCAGGGGTACAGGGCACCGGGGAGCTGTTTTTT.